This T cell receptor beta chain was sequenced in a study of CD8 T cells in ankylosing spondylitis. Study-wide results and caveats: Several of the motif variants were reported before in synovial fluid and blood from reactive arthritis. Within ankylosing spondylitis blood, a TCR beta motif made up of several highly homologous variants appeared to be characteristic.

Using its own MiXCR run on the 5' RACE reads, TCRdb lists one record per CDR3 protein. The sample has approximately 350,000 distinct CDR3 sequences, more than 20% seen once. This CDR3 contains 11 residues. Trimming took off 6 bases at V and 4 bases at J, with 4 bases between the two ends. This clonotype was found many times. What it recognizes is unknown. V and J are TRBV12-3 or TRBV12-4 and TRBJ2-1; D not resolved. The specimen was blood, either unsorted or a sorted T cell fraction (not recorded which). This receptor was taken from a male donor with ankylosing spondylitis or in good health (not recorded which). The CDR3 reads CASSLYNEQFF. The CDR3 DNA is TGTGCCAGCAGCTTGTACAATGAGCAGTTCTTC.